The 8 T cell receptor beta chains in this list originate from one sample, sequenced in a study of blood T cell repertoires in COVID-19. Assay: immunoSEQ multiplex PCR; the TCRdb copy retains only in-frame clones and omits some. Of about 160,000 clones listed, approximately 82% are singletons. The sequenced sample was peripheral blood. The source is a woman aged 40 to 50 with COVID-19, enrolled during active disease.

V usage is TRBV27 and J usage is TRBJ2-3; no clear D. Germline V gives CDR1 MNHEY, CDR2 SMNVEV (reference sequence). V was trimmed by 4 bases and J by 3 bases, leaving 14 bases between them. CDR3 length equals 15 residues. CDR3 loop: CASSSQSTRTDTQYF. For the CDR3, the DNA is TGTGCCAGCAGTTCCCAGAGCACGAGGACAGATACGCAGTATTTT.

This clone showed up just a few times. The chain combines TRBV7-2 with TRBJ2-7, with 7 positions matching TRBD1. The CDR3 runs to 15 residues. After removal of 3 bases from V and 0 bases from J, the junction contained 5 bases not matched to a gene. Germline CDR1 is SGHTA and CDR2 is FQGNSA. This CDR3 reads CASSFHRGASYEQYF. CDR3 nucleotides: TGTGCCAGCAGCTTTCACAGGGGCGCCTCCTACGAGCAGTACTTC.

J is TRBJ1-1 and V is TRBV2; weak D call: TRBD1 (5 bases). Trimming left V 5 bases short and J 3 bases short, with 7 bases between. CDR1 is SNHLY, CDR2 FYNNEI, per germline. The CDR3 loop spans 12 amino acids. The CDR3 nucleotides are TGTGCCAGCAGTCTACAGGACACTGAAGCTTTCTTT. It codes for CASSLQDTEAFF. The variable domain in full, with the rest retrieved from reference TRBV2 and TRBJ1-1, is EPEVTQTPSHQVTQMGQEVILRCVPISNHLYFYWYRQILGQKVEFLVSFYNNEISEKSEIFDDQFSVERPDGSNFTLKIRSTKLEDSAMYFCASSLQDTEAFFGQGTRLTVV.

J is TRBJ1-2 and V is TRBV7-2; D possibly corresponds to TRBD1 (6 bases). Per the germline V gene, CDR1 is SGHTA and CDR2 is FQGNSA. This CDR3 is 15 amino acids long. V shed 5 bases and J shed 5 bases, with 18 bases lying between them. The CDR3 is CASSPSVGGRYGYTF. The CDR3 DNA is TGTGCCAGCAGCCCCTCGGTGGGGGGGCGGTATGGCTACACCTTC.

The chain carries TRBV9 and TRBJ1-4; 7 nucleotides match TRBD1. V shed 1 base, J shed 8 bases, and the junction held 8 bases outside the gene matches. This CDR3 is 15 amino acids long. Germline V gene data show CDR1 as SGDLS and CDR2 as YYNGEE. CDR3 sequence reads: CASSVTGVISEKLFF. DNA of the CDR3: TGTGCCAGCAGCGTAACAGGGGTAATTAGCGAAAAACTGTTTTTT.

This clone was seen a handful of times. The chain joins TRBV5-6 to TRBJ1-5; perhaps TRBD1 as D (6 bases). Per the germline V gene, CDR1 is SGHDT and CDR2 is YYEEEE. Trimming took 5 bases from V and 2 from J, leaving 17 bases between them. The CDR3 is made up of 16 amino acids. This chain's CDR3 is CASRSYGGPGNQPQHF. The CDR3 DNA follows: TGTGCCAGCAGGTCCTACGGGGGGCCTGGCAATCAGCCCCAGCATTTT.

The CDR3 spells CASIRGGLAGGPRPTEQFF. The CDR3, as DNA: TGTGCCAGCATCAGAGGGGGTCTAGCGGGAGGCCCGCGCCCCACCGAGCAGTTCTTC. The chain uses TRBV27 and TRBJ2-1; 11 nucleotides line up with TRBD2. CDR1 and CDR2 (germline): MNHEY, SMNVEV (reference sequence). V dropped 7 bases and J dropped 10; count of bases not matched to a gene: 24. The CDR3 extends over 19 amino acids.

The chain recombines TRBV15 with TRBJ2-1; TRBD1 matches 7 bases. V lost 1 base and J lost 2; bases outside the gene matches: 5. CDR1 is LNHNV and CDR2 is YYDKDF in the germline V gene (reference sequence). The CDR3 length is 16 residues. CDR3 in amino acids: CATSRGLTGTYNEQFF. The CDR3 DNA follows: TGTGCCACCAGCAGAGGATTGACAGGGACCTACAATGAGCAGTTCTTC.